This T cell receptor (beta chain) stems from a study of follicular helper T cells after annual influenza vaccination. The CDR3 length is 12 residues. Germline lookup yields CDR1 SGHTA and CDR2 FQGNSA. Trimming shortened V by 3 bases and J by 5 bases, and 8 bases separated the two germline ends. Generated by immunoSEQ multiplex PCR, the TCRdb table keeps only in-frame clones and is missing some. In the table there are under 9,500 clones, nearly 85% of which are singletons. As to this clone: Its antigen is unidentified.

Findings of the study overall: ICOS-CD38- cTfh most often held earlier Day 7 ICOS+CD38+ clones. Successive annual vaccinations recalled a recurrent oligoclonal ICOS+CD38+ cTfh response with influenza-specific clonotypes.

Sample time point: 2013-2014 season, 7 days after vaccination. No donor had influenza vaccine in the prior 6 months; all lived in the community. Sorted cTfh were non-naive CD4+CXCR5+PD-1+, either ICOS+CD38+ or ICOS-CD38-. This chain joins TRBV7-2 and TRBJ2-7; D is unresolved. The clonotype originates from an adult who received the influenza vaccine. The sample here was CXCR5+ CD38- circulating T follicular helper cells from blood, taken 7 days after influenza vaccination. Subset meaning: circulating Tfh, non-naive CD4+CXCR5+PD-1+ (ICOS+CD38+ or ICOS-CD38-). The CDR3 loop is CASSFRRDEQYF. The CDR3 DNA reads TGTGCCAGCAGCTTTAGGCGCGACGAGCAGTACTTC.